What follows is one T cell receptor beta chain and its context. As yet, its antigen is unknown. This sample is drawn from a study of shared clonotypes between healthy human individuals. Points from the study as a whole: Among the subsets, naive ones generally showed larger estimated richness than memory ones.

Both subsets, CD45RA+ naive and CD45RA-negative memory, were split from the CD4+ cells. The CDR3 extends over 13 amino acids. Germline lookup yields CDR1 MNHEY and CDR2 SVGAGI. Trimming pared 2 bases from V and 2 bases from J, leaving 6 bases between. Profiled with immunoSEQ multiplex PCR; TCRdb holds only in-frame clones, not every one. The repertoire has fewer than 1.6 million clones, just under 99% of them found once; the top ten carry about 0.4%. Specimen: naive CD4+ T cells sorted from blood. The subset was: CD45RA+ positively selected. The receptor's source is a man aged 25 to 40 in good health. V is TRBV6-5 and J is TRBJ2-5, with a possible D match to TRBD1 (5 bases). CDR3 bases: TGTGCCAGCAGTTACCAGGGACAAGAGACCCAGTACTTC. It specifies CASSYQGQETQYF.